This entry lists 22 T cell receptor beta chains sequenced from one sample in a study of Ad26.COV2.S vaccination and SARS-CoV-2 variants. Treatment specified: around 19 received Ad26.COV2.S at low or high dose, single or two shots; roughly five received placebo; per-sample allocation not given. Repertoires come from day 63 after the first vaccine or placebo injection. Assay used: immunoSEQ multiplex PCR; TCRdb lists only in-frame clones, some missing. The repertoire holds 300,000 to 350,000 clones, with about nine tenths as singletons. The sample here was peripheral blood, taken in a trial of Ad26.COV2.S vaccine versus placebo. These TCRs come from a person between 18 and 65 years old who received the Ad26.COV2.S COVID-19 vaccine or a placebo.

The chain combines TRBV6-2 or TRBV6-3 with TRBJ1-1; 8 bases fit TRBD1. The CDR3 is made up of 14 amino acids. V dropped 4 bases and J dropped 4; count of bases not matched to a gene: 5. Germline values: CDR1 MNHEY, CDR2 SVGEGT. CDR3 sequence reads: CASSSDRVGTEAFF. The CDR3 bases are TGTGCCAGCAGTTCGGACAGGGTGGGCACTGAAGCTTTCTTT.

The V gene is TRBV19, the J gene TRBJ2-3, with D tentatively TRBD2 (5 bases). The germline V gene encodes CDR1 LNHDA and CDR2 SQIVND (reference sequence). The V end lost 9 bases, the J end lost 3 bases, and 13 bases lay between the germline ends. The length of the CDR3 is 13 residues. Here the CDR3 reads CASGDYGTDTQYF. The DNA of the CDR3 is TGTGCCAGCGGTGACTACGGTACAGATACGCAGTATTTT.

The chain recombines TRBV27 with TRBJ1-1; D is possibly TRBD1 (6 bases). The CDR3 runs to 15 residues. Germline CDR1 reads MNHEY; CDR2 reads SMNVEV (reference sequence). Trimming took 2 bases from V and 0 from J, leaving 10 bases between them. The CDR3 sequence: CASSLTGSMNTEAFF. CDR3 bases: TGTGCCAGCAGTTTAACAGGGTCCATGAACACTGAAGCTTTCTTT.

This clone appeared once. The chain is built from TRBV18 and TRBJ1-2; 8 nucleotides line up with TRBD1. The junction had 2 bases not matched to a gene; V was cut back by 2 bases and J by 3 bases. Germline V CDR1 and CDR2: KGHSH, LQKENI. The CDR3 runs 14 residues. The CDR3 DNA sequence: TGTGCCAGCTCACCAGGACAGGGCCACTATGGCTACACCTTC. As protein: CASSPGQGHYGYTF.

The chain uses TRBV5-1 and TRBJ2-1; 8 bases align to TRBD2. The CDR3 is 15 residues long. V dropped 2 bases and J dropped 7; count of bases not matched to a gene: 8. Germline CDR1 reads SGHRS; CDR2 reads YFSETQ. CDR3 amino acids: CASSFYLAGTNEQFF. The CDR3 coding sequence is TGCGCCAGCAGCTTTTATTTAGCGGGAACAAATGAGCAGTTCTTC.

The V call is TRBV7-8, the J call TRBJ1-2; 7 nucleotides line up with TRBD1. V was clipped by 4 bases and J by 3 bases; unmatched bases: 5. Germline CDR1 SGHVS, CDR2 FQNEAQ. The CDR3 is 14 residues long. The CDR3, as DNA: TGTGCCAGCAGCTCGGGGACAGCGGACTATGGCTACACCTTC. This codes for CASSSGTADYGYTF.

V gene TRBV3-1 (or the pseudogene TRBV3-2) combines with J gene TRBJ2-5, with D hard to call. The CDR3 loop spans 13 amino acids. Germline assignment: CDR1 LGHDT and CDR2 YNNKEL (reference sequence). The V and J ends lost 1 base and 4 bases respectively, with 7 bases between them. The CDR3 here is CASSQGRVETQYF. The CDR3 coding sequence is TGTGCCAGCAGCCAAGGACGAGTAGAGACCCAGTACTTC.

V is TRBV18 and J is TRBJ2-4; D is tentatively TRBD1 or TRBD2 (5 bases each). Germline V lookup: CDR1 KGHSH, CDR2 LQKENI. V was pared by 0 bases and J by 0 bases, with 6 bases between. This CDR3 has 15 residues. The CDR3 region has the DNA TGTGCCAGCTCACCACCGGGGACAGCCAAAAACATTCAGTACTTC. It specifies CASSPPGTAKNIQYF.

This chain uses TRBV7-6 with TRBJ2-5; the D gene could be TRBD1 or TRBD2 (6 bases each). Per germline, CDR1 SGHVS and CDR2 FNYEAQ. The CDR3 runs 15 residues. V was shortened by 4 bases and J by 4 bases, with 16 bases between the two germline ends. Here the CDR3 DNA reads TGTGCCAGCAGCTCCTTAAGGGGGGCCTTAGAGACCCAGTACTTC. The encoded protein is CASSSLRGALETQYF.

The chain couples TRBV29-1 to TRBJ2-7; tentative D call: TRBD1 (6 bases). Trimming stripped 4 bases from V and 7 bases from J, with 8 bases between. This CDR3 has 10 amino acids. Germline CDR1 reads SQVTM; CDR2 reads ANQGSEA. For the CDR3, the DNA is TGCAGCGTTGTCCAGGGGGAGCAGTACTTC. This codes for CSVVQGEQYF.

The chain carries TRBV5-6 and TRBJ1-6; D unresolved. Germline loops: CDR1 SGHDT, CDR2 YYEEEE. The CDR3 is 13 residues long. The V end lost 4 bases, the J end lost 7 bases, and 9 bases lay between the germline ends. DNA for the CDR3: TGTGCCAGCAGCCGCGGAGCAAATTCACCCCTCCACTTT. It encodes CASSRGANSPLHF.

The chain's CDR3 is CSADGRAYEQFF. Here the CDR3 DNA reads TGCAGCGCCGACGGGCGGGCGTATGAGCAGTTCTTC. This sequence joins TRBV29-1 and TRBJ2-1, with D maybe TRBD2 (5 bases). The CDR3 has 12 amino acids. Trimming removed 7 bases from V and 8 bases from J, with 15 bases in between. Germline V gene lookup returns CDR1 SQVTM and CDR2 ANQGSEA.

V is TRBV6-2 or TRBV6-3 and J is TRBJ1-1; 10 bases agree with TRBD1. V gave up 6 bases and J gave up 3 bases; unmatched junction bases: 10. The CDR3 loop spans 16 amino acids. CDR1 is MNHEY, CDR2 SVGEGT, per germline. In nucleotides, the CDR3 is TGTGCCAGCAGCTCCGGGACAGGGGAATACTACACTGAAGCTTTCTTT. Translating it yields CASSSGTGEYYTEAFF.

CDR3 nucleotides: TGTGCCAGCAGTTACGATAGGCAGGGGGTCCTCTATAGCAATCAGCCCCAGCATTTT. Residues: CASSYDRQGVLYSNQPQHF. The chain joins TRBV6-2 or TRBV6-3 to TRBJ1-5; TRBD1 agrees at 7 bases. The CDR3 sequence is 19 residues long. The V and J ends lost 2 bases and 0 bases, in that order; junction bases with no gene match: 13. The germline V gene has CDR1 MNHEY and CDR2 SVGEGT.

Only a few counts were recorded for this clone. The chain recombines TRBV30 with TRBJ2-5; TRBD2 aligns across 7 bases. The CDR3 totals 14 residues. The V gene's germline CDR1 is GTSNPN and CDR2 SVGIG (reference sequence). The V gene end was trimmed by 1 base and the J gene end by 5 bases; junction bases not matched to a gene: 7. CDR3 DNA: TGTGCCTGGAGTGCCCTGAGGGGAGGGGAGACCCAGTACTTC. Residues: CAWSALRGGETQYF.

The V gene is TRBV6-5, the J gene TRBJ2-3; 13 bases are a match to TRBD2. Germline loops: CDR1 MNHEY, CDR2 SVGAGI. The CDR3 is 16 amino acids. The J segment lost 1 base and the V segment lost 2 bases, leaving 0 bases of the junction unmatched. The DNA for the CDR3 is TGTGCCAGCAGTTACGGACTAGCGGGGGGCACAGATACGCAGTATTTT. Translation: CASSYGLAGGTDTQYF.

The J gene is TRBJ1-1, the V gene TRBV5-1, with 9 bases fitting TRBD1. CDR1 and CDR2 (germline): SGHRS, YFSETQ. V shed 2 bases and J 7 bases; nucleotides not matched to a gene: 6. This CDR3 spans 14 amino acids. The CDR3 region has the DNA TGCGCCAGCAGCTTAAGCGGGACAGGGTATGAAGCTTTCTTT. Protein sequence: CASSLSGTGYEAFF.

CDR3 region: CASSFGYNEQFF. The CDR3 coding sequence is TGTGCCAGCAGCTTCGGGTACAATGAGCAGTTCTTC. The rearrangement links TRBV11-3 to TRBJ2-1; no firm D call. The CDR3 contains 12 residues. Between the trimmed V and J ends, which lost 3 bases and 4 bases, there was a span of 4 bases. Germline lookup yields CDR1 SGHNT and CDR2 YENEEA. Variable domain in full (rest from reference TRBV11-3 and TRBJ2-1): EAGVVQSPRYKIIEKKQPVAFWCNPISGHNTLYWYLQNLGQGPELLIRYENEEAVDDSQLPKDRFSAERLKGVDSTLKIQPAELGDSAVYLCASSFGYNEQFFGPGTRLTVL.

CDR3 protein: CASSLGQGIPSYGYTF. DNA of the CDR3: TGTGCCAGCAGCTTAGGACAGGGTATACCTAGCTATGGCTACACCTTC. The V and J genes are TRBV5-4 and TRBJ1-2; 8 bases match TRBD1. CDR1 and CDR2 (germline): SGHNT, YYREEE (reference sequence). The CDR3 runs to 16 residues. With 2 bases clipped from V and 4 bases from J, the junction kept 10 bases outside the gene matches.

Only one count was recorded for this clone. The chain links TRBV7-6 to TRBJ2-1, with 8 bases that match TRBD2. Germline V gives CDR1 SGHVS, CDR2 FNYEAQ. J gave up 0 bases and V 5 bases, and 6 bases lay outside the gene matches. The CDR3 has 16 residues. CDR3 in DNA: TGTGCCAGCAGCACAAGCGGGACTAGCTCCTACAATGAGCAGTTCTTC. Residues: CASSTSGTSSYNEQFF.

The chain recombines TRBV27 with TRBJ2-5; 8 bases align to TRBD1. This CDR3 is built from 14 residues. With 5 bases clipped from V and 5 bases from J, the junction kept 7 bases outside the gene matches. Germline-derived CDR1 and CDR2 are MNHEY and SMNVEV (reference sequence). The CDR3 coding sequence is TGTGCCAGCAGTAAGACAGGGGTGCGGGAGACCCAGTACTTC. Residues: CASSKTGVRETQYF.

This clone was observed once. The V and J genes are TRBV7-9 and TRBJ2-1; TRBD2 is a possible D gene (6 bases). CDR3 length: 15 amino acids. Germline loops: CDR1 SEHNR, CDR2 FQNEAQ (reference sequence). The V end lost 3 bases, the J end lost 0 bases, and 9 bases lay between the germline ends. CDR3 residues: CASSFHGSSYNEQFF. CDR3 in DNA: TGTGCCAGCAGCTTTCACGGGAGCTCCTACAATGAGCAGTTCTTC. Drawing the rest from reference TRBV7-9 and TRBJ2-1, the complete variable domain is DTGVSQNPRHKITKRGQNVTFRCDPISEHNRLYWYRQTLGQGPEFLTYFQNEAQLEKSRLLSDRFSAERPKGSFSTLEIQRTEQGDSAMYLCASSFHGSSYNEQFFGPGTRLTVL.